Below, one T cell receptor beta chain is given with its context. Other DNA sequences in this specimen translate into the identical CDR3. Some clones are missing from TCRdb's copy, which holds only in-frame ones; the method was immunoSEQ multiplex PCR. The sample contains 60,000 to 85,000 clones, approximately 90% of which appear only once. These data come from a study of T cell changes during pregnancy in multiple sclerosis. This CDR3 has 13 amino acids. The germline V and J ends were trimmed by 3 bases and 1 base, with 6 bases remaining between them. Germline V gene data show CDR1 as KGHSH and CDR2 as LQKENI.

This TCR was recovered from a female donor with multiple sclerosis, enrolled in a pregnancy study. Sequenced here: peripheral blood, sampled in the second trimester of pregnancy. V and J are TRBV18 and TRBJ2-5; no definite D call. The CDR3: CASSPGSQETQYF. The CDR3 nucleotides read TGTGCCAGCTCACCCGGGTCCCAAGAGACCCAGTACTTC.